Many counts were recorded for the clone carrying this T cell receptor beta chain. Its cognate antigen is unknown. The CDR3 is 14 residues long. V was clipped by 7 bases and J by 8 bases; unmatched bases: 7. Germline V lookup: CDR1 MGHDK, CDR2 SYGVNS. This sample is part of a study of spatial heterogeneity in lung cancer. As for the study in general: Raw reads contained each unique TCR and UMI combination more than ten times on average.

TCRdb re-derived calls from the 5' RACE reads in MiXCR, one entry per CDR3 protein. The table records just over 70,000 distinct CDR3 sequences, nearly 9% of them present only once. Findings of the study overall: Ubiquitous expanded tumor TCRs surfaced in blood more at resection than they did at follow-up.

Time point defined: blood at routine non-recurrence follow-up after resection. Material for sequencing was whole RNA from tumor, nontumor lung or frozen PBMC, left unsorted. This chain joins TRBV25-1 and TRBJ1-4; 10 bases are a match to TRBD1. The sample consisted of PBMCs, taken at follow-up. The TCR comes from a female donor with early-stage non-small cell lung cancer. The chain's CDR3 is CASTTGTGAEKLFF. In DNA, the CDR3 is TGTGCCAGCACAACCGGGACAGGGGCGGAAAAACTGTTTTTT.